These 8 T cell receptor beta chains were sequenced from one sample in a study of blood T cell repertoires in COVID-19. The repertoire was sequenced with immunoSEQ multiplex PCR; TCRdb's copy has only in-frame clones and lacks some. Of about 73,000 clones listed, under 90% are singletons. The sequencing input was peripheral blood. Receptors originate from a woman aged 60-75 years with acute or convalescent COVID-19.

Only a few counts were recorded for this clone. V and J are TRBV25-1 and TRBJ1-2, with D perhaps TRBD1 (6 bases). The CDR3 length is 12 residues. Trimming took off 8 bases at V and 8 bases at J, with 15 bases between the two ends. Germline V gene data show CDR1 as MGHDK and CDR2 as SYGVNS. The CDR3 nucleotides are TGTGCCAGCCACGGGGGGCGTCGGGGCTACACCTTC. It encodes CASHGGRRGYTF.

This clone was counted ten times or more. The V gene is TRBV5-6, the J gene TRBJ2-3, with 7 bases lining up with TRBD2. V gave up 3 bases and J gave up 0 bases; unmatched junction bases: 4. Germline lookup yields CDR1 SGHDT and CDR2 YYEEEE. The CDR3 is 15 amino acids. CDR3 in DNA: TGTGCCAGCAGCTGGGGGGGAACTAGCACAGATACGCAGTATTTT. Amino acids: CASSWGGTSTDTQYF.

This clone was detected only once. The rearrangement joins TRBV5-1 to TRBJ2-7; 12 bases are shared with TRBD2. V gave up 3 bases and J gave up 0 bases; unmatched junction bases: 4. Germline V CDR1 and CDR2: SGHRS, YFSETQ. The CDR3 is made up of 16 amino acids. CDR3 DNA: TGCGCCAGCAGCTACACGACTAGCGGGGGCTCCTACGAGCAGTACTTC. Its protein product is CASSYTTSGGSYEQYF. Full variable domain (rest looked up from reference TRBV5-1 and TRBJ2-7): KAGVTQTPRYLIKTRGQQVTLSCSPISGHRSVSWYQQTPGQGLQFLFEYFSETQRNKGNFPGRFSGRQFSNSRSEMNVSTLELGDSALYLCASSYTTSGGSYEQYFGPGTRLTVT.

This clone occurred a few times. V is TRBV5-6 and J is TRBJ1-1; D remains unclear. Trimming pared 6 bases from V and 8 bases from J, leaving 14 bases between. The CDR3 spans 12 residues. In germline, CDR1 is SGHDT, CDR2 YYEEEE. The DNA for the CDR3 is TGTGCCAGCATCACCCTGGGAGGCGAAGCTTTCTTT. Translation gives CASITLGGEAFF. Combining the CDR3 with reference TRBV5-6 and TRBJ1-1 gives the whole variable domain DAGVTQSPTHLIKTRGQQVTLRCSPKSGHDTVSWYQQALGQGPQFIFQYYEEEERQRGNFPDRFSGHQFPNYSSELNVNALLLGDSALYLCASITLGGEAFFGQGTRLTVV.

This rearrangement joins TRBV18 to TRBJ1-6; the D is unclear. Germline lookup yields CDR1 KGHSH and CDR2 LQKENI. Trimming removed 3 bases from V and 7 bases from J, with 16 bases in between. The CDR3 spans 16 residues. CDR3 sequence: CASSPRRTETNSPLHF. CDR3 nucleotides: TGTGCCAGCTCACCTCGGAGGACTGAGACAAATTCACCCCTCCACTTT. Full variable domain (outside the CDR3, taken from reference TRBV18 and TRBJ1-6): NAGVMQNPRHLVRRRGQEARLRCSPMKGHSHVYWYRQLPEEGLKFMVYLQKENIIDESGMPKERFSAEFPKEGPSILRIQQVVRGDSAAYFCASSPRRTETNSPLHFGNGTRLTVT.

The chain uses TRBV6-6 and TRBJ1-1; weak D call: TRBD1 (5 bases). Trimming took 2 bases from V and 9 from J, leaving 13 bases between them. This CDR3 region has 13 residues. Germline lookup yields CDR1 MNHNY and CDR2 SVGAGI (reference sequence). CDR3 residues: CASSYGGAGQAFF. The DNA of the CDR3 is TGTGCCAGCAGTTACGGAGGGGCAGGGCAAGCTTTCTTT.

This rearrangement joins TRBV19 to TRBJ2-2; D is undetermined. V was trimmed by 6 bases and J by 2 bases, leaving 13 bases between them. There are 15 residues in the CDR3. Germline V gene sequence: CDR1 LNHDA, CDR2 SQIVND (reference sequence). CDR3 bases: TGTGCCAGTAGCCTCTTTCTGTCTAACACCGGGGAGCTGTTTTTT. It is translated as CASSLFLSNTGELFF.

This clone showed up just once. The chain has TRBV19 and TRBJ1-1, with 10 bases aligning to TRBD1. V dropped 5 bases and J dropped 2; count of bases not matched to a gene: 5. The length of the CDR3 is 15 residues. Germline CDR1 is LNHDA and CDR2 is SQIVND (reference sequence). CDR3 in DNA: TGTGCCAGTAGTGTCGGGACAGGGGCAAACACTGAAGCTTTCTTT. Protein sequence: CASSVGTGANTEAFF.